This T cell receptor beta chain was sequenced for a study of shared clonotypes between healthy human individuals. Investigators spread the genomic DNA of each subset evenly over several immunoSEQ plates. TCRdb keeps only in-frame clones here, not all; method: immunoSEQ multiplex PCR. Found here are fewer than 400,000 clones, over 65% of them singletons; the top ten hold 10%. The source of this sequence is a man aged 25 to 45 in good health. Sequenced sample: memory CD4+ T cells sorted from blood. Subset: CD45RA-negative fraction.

CDR3 amino acids: CASSYQGGWVYGYTF. The CDR3 bases are TGTGCCAGCAGCTATCAGGGAGGTTGGGTTTATGGCTACACCTTC. The chain combines TRBV7-9 with TRBJ1-2, with D possibly matching TRBD1 (5 bases). The CDR3 extends over 15 amino acids. CDR1 and CDR2 from the germline V gene are SEHNR and FQNEAQ (reference sequence). Trimming removed 4 bases at V and 5 bases at J, with 17 bases between. Full variable domain (remainder filled in from reference TRBV7-9 and TRBJ1-2): DTGVSQNPRHKITKRGQNVTFRCDPISEHNRLYWYRQTLGQGPEFLTYFQNEAQLEKSRLLSDRFSAERPKGSFSTLEIQRTEQGDSAMYLCASSYQGGWVYGYTFGSGTRLTVV.